The 25 T cell receptor beta chains given below trace back to one sample, sequenced in a study of blood T cell repertoires in COVID-19. This table comes from immunoSEQ multiplex PCR, and its TCRdb copy is limited to in-frame clones, with some not included. The profile shows 120,000 to 150,000 clones, around 84% of them singletons. Material for sequencing was PBMCs or T cells enriched from blood (not recorded which). The receptors come from a woman aged 50 to 60 who had been exposed to COVID-19.

This clone was seen only once. The genes are TRBV10-2 and TRBJ2-5; perhaps TRBD2 as D (5 bases). V gave up 4 bases and J gave up 5 bases, with 5 bases separating them. The germline V gene encodes CDR1 WSHSY and CDR2 SAAADI. This CDR3 has 11 residues. The CDR3 DNA reads as TGCGCCAGCAGTGGAGGGGAGACCCAGTACTTC. Its protein product is CASSGGETQYF.

On this clone itself: The same CDR3 can be traced to other DNA sequences in this sample. V gene TRBV7-8 combines with J gene TRBJ1-3; D possibly corresponds to TRBD1 (5 bases). There are 14 residues in the CDR3. Trimming cost V 5 bases and J 1 base, with 9 bases left between them. Germline assignment: CDR1 SGHVS and CDR2 FQNEAQ. The CDR3, as DNA: TGTGCCAGCAGCCCGGGGGGGTCTGGAAACACCATATATTTT. It yields the protein CASSPGGSGNTIYF.

The gene calls are TRBV18 and TRBJ2-5, with TRBD2 matching 13 bases. Looked up from germline, CDR1 is KGHSH and CDR2 is LQKENI. V lost 6 bases, J lost 5 bases, and 12 bases stayed unmatched. The CDR3 extends over 17 amino acids. The CDR3 loop reads CASSRDEGLAGRETQYF. CDR3 DNA sequence: TGTGCCAGCTCCCGCGACGAGGGACTAGCGGGAAGGGAGACCCAGTACTTC.

This chain connects TRBV13 to TRBJ2-1; 7 bases fit TRBD2. Germline lookup yields CDR1 PRHDT and CDR2 FYEKMQ (reference sequence). The CDR3 is 14 amino acids. The trim removed 6 bases at V and 12 bases at J, leaving 14 bases unmatched. CDR3 sequence: CASRQRLAPAGQFF. CDR3 nucleotide sequence: TGTGCCAGCAGACAACGACTAGCCCCGGCAGGGCAGTTCTTC.

V usage is TRBV4-3 and J usage is TRBJ1-4, with 8 bases fitting TRBD1. CDR1 and CDR2 (germline): LGHNA, YSLEER. The CDR3 loop spans 14 amino acids. Germline trimming cut 0 bases from V and 14 bases from J; bases unmatched to any gene: 8. CDR3 coding DNA: TGCGCCAGCAGCCAAGAGCCCGGGACAGGTCACCTGTTTTTT. Encoded protein: CASSQEPGTGHLFF.

This rearrangement joins TRBV3-1 (or the pseudogene TRBV3-2) to TRBJ2-2; D is possibly TRBD2 (6 bases). The CDR3 is made up of 16 amino acids. V gave up 0 bases and J gave up 3 bases, with 11 bases separating them. CDR1 LGHDT and CDR2 YNNKEL come from the germline V gene (reference sequence). The CDR3 loop reads CASSQDDGRYTGELFF. CDR3 sequence (DNA): TGTGCCAGCAGCCAAGACGACGGGAGATACACCGGGGAGCTGTTTTTT.

The rearrangement links TRBV5-5 to TRBJ2-7; 12 bases match TRBD1. The CDR3 is 19 residues long. Trimming at V came to 4 bases and at J to 6 bases, leaving 20 bases not matched to a gene. Germline V lookup: CDR1 SGHKS, CDR2 YYEKEE (reference sequence). The CDR3 DNA sequence: TGTGCCAGCAGCACTAGCCGGGACAGGGGGCTAATTGGGTTCGGCGAGCAGTACTTC. It specifies CASSTSRDRGLIGFGEQYF.

The V call is TRBV4-3, the J call TRBJ1-5; D unresolved. Germline lookup yields CDR1 LGHNA and CDR2 YSLEER. This CDR3 region has 15 residues. Trimming stripped 1 base from V and 2 bases from J, with 9 bases between. CDR3 in DNA: TGCGCCAGCAGCCAAGTCCGGTTTGGCAATCAGCCCCAGCATTTT. This encodes CASSQVRFGNQPQHF.

This chain connects TRBV5-1 to TRBJ2-1; 8 nucleotides match TRBD2. V trimming: 5 bases; J trimming: 8 bases; junction bases outside the gene matches: 12. Germline CDR1 is SGHRS and CDR2 is YFSETQ. The CDR3 length is 15 residues. The DNA for the CDR3 is TGCGCCAGCAGACTTAGCGGGAACAAGTTAGATGAGCAGTTCTTC. Translated: CASRLSGNKLDEQFF.

The J gene is TRBJ2-3, the V gene TRBV7-2; the match to TRBD2 covers 8 bases. V was pared by 5 bases and J by 6 bases, with 10 bases of the junction left unmatched. The CDR3 is 15 residues long. Germline V gives CDR1 SGHTA, CDR2 FQGNSA. The DNA of the CDR3 is TGTGCCAGCAGCCTAGTACTAGCGGTCGGTGATACGCAGTATTTT. This gives the protein CASSLVLAVGDTQYF.

This chain connects TRBV30 to TRBJ1-3; D is unresolved. Germline values: CDR1 GTSNPN, CDR2 SVGIG (reference sequence). V gave up 3 bases and J gave up 0 bases, with 6 bases separating them. The CDR3 totals 13 residues. Here the CDR3 DNA reads TGTGCCTGGAGACCCAGCTCTGGAAACACCATATATTTT. Translating gives CAWRPSSGNTIYF.

This clone appeared a few times. The chain employs TRBV3-1 (or the pseudogene TRBV3-2) and TRBJ2-1; 13 nucleotides line up with TRBD2. CDR3 length equals 15 residues. Looked up from germline, CDR1 is LGHDT and CDR2 is YNNKEL (reference sequence). Germline trimming cut 4 bases from V and 6 bases from J; bases unmatched to any gene: 3. The CDR3 spells CASSPGLAGRNEQFF. In DNA form, the CDR3 reads TGTGCCAGCAGCCCGGGACTAGCGGGGCGCAATGAGCAGTTCTTC.

The chain combines TRBV24-1 with TRBJ2-1, with 9 bases fitting TRBD1. Germline CDR1 KGHDR, CDR2 SFDVKD. The length of the CDR3 is 17 residues. V lost 2 bases to trimming and J lost 1 base; unmatched junction nucleotides: 5. CDR3 protein: CATSDSGQGGSYNEQFF. The CDR3 region has the DNA TGTGCCACCAGTGATTCGGGACAGGGCGGATCCTACAATGAGCAGTTCTTC.

The J gene is TRBJ2-3, the V gene TRBV2; D is perhaps TRBD1 (6 bases). The CDR3 loop spans 15 amino acids. V lost 6 bases to trimming and J lost 1 base, with 14 bases between them. In germline, CDR1 is SNHLY, CDR2 FYNNEI. The CDR3 here is CASSADRRCTDTQYF. CDR3 DNA: TGTGCCAGCAGCGCCGACAGGAGGTGCACAGATACGCAGTATTTT.

V usage is TRBV9 and J usage is TRBJ1-2; D remains unclear. The V end lost 7 bases, the J end lost 0 bases, and 7 bases lay between the germline ends. This CDR3 region has 12 residues. The germline V gene encodes CDR1 SGDLS and CDR2 YYNGEE. As DNA, the CDR3 is TGTGCCAGCCGTTCGGCTAACTATGGCTACACCTTC. It specifies CASRSANYGYTF.

This clone turned up a few times. The chain has TRBV6-5 and TRBJ1-2; D remains unclear. V lost 0 bases, J lost 4 bases, and 15 bases lay in between. Germline V CDR1 and CDR2: MNHEY, SVGAGI. The CDR3 extends over 16 amino acids. The DNA for the CDR3 is TGTGCCAGCAGTTACTCGGGCCTACCGGGGTTCTATGGCTACACCTTC. The encoded protein is CASSYSGLPGFYGYTF.

V gene TRBV5-6 combines with J gene TRBJ1-5; a possible D gene is TRBD1 (6 bases). The germline V gene has CDR1 SGHDT and CDR2 YYEEEE. The CDR3 runs to 13 residues. Between the trimmed V and J ends, which lost 4 bases and 2 bases, there was a span of 7 bases. Written as DNA, the CDR3 is TGTGCCAGCAGCGGGGGCGGCAATCAGCCCCAGCATTTT. It translates to CASSGGGNQPQHF.

This chain uses TRBV9 with TRBJ2-6; 12 bases match TRBD1. The CDR3 spans 17 residues. Germline values: CDR1 SGDLS, CDR2 YYNGEE. After removal of 4 bases from V and 2 bases from J, the junction contained 4 bases not matched to a gene. Here the CDR3 DNA reads TGTGCCAGCAGCCTCGGGACAGGGGGCACTGGGGCCAACGTCCTGACTTTC. This codes for CASSLGTGGTGANVLTF.

The V and J genes are TRBV7-9 and TRBJ1-4, with TRBD1 as a possible D gene (5 bases). CDR3 length: 14 amino acids. Trimming shortened V by 3 bases and J by 10 bases, and 15 bases separated the two germline ends. Germline V CDR1 and CDR2: SEHNR, FQNEAQ (reference sequence). This CDR3 reads CASSLGQGAGKLFF. The CDR3 bases are TGTGCCAGCAGCTTGGGCCAGGGAGCGGGAAAACTGTTTTTT.

The sample holds one count of this clone. V gene TRBV6-2 or TRBV6-3 combines with J gene TRBJ2-5; the D is unclear. Germline CDR1 MNHEY, CDR2 SVGEGT. V was trimmed by 6 bases and J by 5 bases, leaving 13 bases between them. The CDR3 has 13 amino acids. CDR3 amino acids: CASSLGPRETQYF. CDR3 sequence (DNA): TGTGCCAGCAGCCTTGGGCCAAGGGAGACCCAGTACTTC.

The chain carries TRBV27 and TRBJ2-7; D unresolved. Germline CDR1 is MNHEY and CDR2 is SMNVEV (reference sequence). Trimming took 5 bases from V and 0 from J, leaving 11 bases between them. This CDR3 comprises 14 residues. CDR3 amino acids: CASSLQSDSYEQYF. The CDR3 DNA follows: TGTGCCAGCAGTCTCCAGTCCGACTCCTACGAGCAGTACTTC.

CDR3 coding DNA: TGTGCCAGTAGTCCGGGGTGGGGCAATCAGCCCCAGCATTTT. It codes for CASSPGWGNQPQHF. The J gene is TRBJ1-5, the V gene TRBV19; D remains unclear. The CDR3 length is 14 residues. From germline, CDR1 is LNHDA and CDR2 SQIVND (reference sequence). Trimming removed 5 bases at V and 2 bases at J, with 10 bases between.

V and J are TRBV3-1 (or the pseudogene TRBV3-2) and TRBJ2-1; 8 nucleotides line up with TRBD2. Germline CDR1 and CDR2: LGHDT and YNNKEL (reference sequence). The CDR3 covers 14 residues. Unmatched junction bases numbered 10, after V lost 7 bases and J lost 8 bases. CDR3 loop: CASNFGGAGDEQFF. Written as DNA, the CDR3 is TGTGCCAGCAACTTCGGGGGGGCCGGCGATGAGCAGTTCTTC.

J is TRBJ2-3 and V is TRBV2; 10 bases are shared with TRBD2. V shed 6 bases and J 2 bases; nucleotides not matched to a gene: 5. The CDR3 totals 15 residues. The germline V gene encodes CDR1 SNHLY and CDR2 FYNNEI. The CDR3 nucleotides are TGTGCCAGCAGCAGCGGGGGGGGTTTCACAGATACGCAGTATTTT. It specifies CASSSGGGFTDTQYF. The variable domain in full, with the rest retrieved from reference TRBV2 and TRBJ2-3, is EPEVTQTPSHQVTQMGQEVILRCVPISNHLYFYWYRQILGQKVEFLVSFYNNEISEKSEIFDDQFSVERPDGSNFTLKIRSTKLEDSAMYFCASSSGGGFTDTQYFGPGTRLTVL.

The V and J genes are TRBV10-1 and TRBJ1-1; unclear D gene. This CDR3 region has 17 residues. Germline V gene lookup returns CDR1 WNHNN and CDR2 SYGVQD (reference sequence). V dropped 6 bases and J dropped 0 bases, with 20 bases sitting between them. The CDR3 bases are TGCGCCAGCAGCCCCGGGAGGGAACCCCCGATGAACACTGAAGCTTTCTTT. It encodes CASSPGREPPMNTEAFF.